One and the same sample provided the 22 T cell receptor beta chains below, sequenced in a study of CD8 T cells in ankylosing spondylitis. One entry per CDR3 protein, called by TCRdb with MiXCR from the 5' RACE reads. The table lists about 200,000 distinct CDR3 sequences, about 13% of them singletons. The sequencing input was blood, either unsorted or a sorted T cell fraction (not recorded which). These receptor sequences come from a male donor with ankylosing spondylitis or in good health (not recorded which).

The sample holds a few counts of this clonotype. This chain uses TRBV29-1 with TRBJ2-1; D is tentatively TRBD1 or TRBD2 (6 bases each). CDR1 and CDR2 from the germline V gene are SQVTM and ANQGSEA. The CDR3 has 11 residues. Trimming removed 4 bases from V and 10 bases from J, with 11 bases in between. CDR3 sequence: CSVAGGEEQFF. CDR3 sequence (DNA): TGCAGCGTTGCCGGGGGCGAAGAGCAGTTCTTC.

V gene TRBV29-1 combines with J gene TRBJ2-7; TRBD1 matches at 9 bases. Trimming removed 6 bases from V and 1 base from J; junction bases left unmatched: 4. The germline gives CDR1 SQVTM, CDR2 ANQGSEA. This CDR3 is 13 amino acids long. The CDR3 loop reads CSVTDRGSYEQYF. CDR3 nucleotides: TGCAGCGTGACGGACAGGGGTTCCTACGAGCAGTACTTC.

V gene TRBV12-3 or TRBV12-4 combines with J gene TRBJ1-3; D gene unclear. The CDR3 covers 14 residues. Trimming removed 5 bases from V and 0 bases from J, with 8 bases in between. The CDR3 protein is CASSATISGNTIYF. The CDR3 DNA sequence: TGTGCCAGCAGTGCAACGATCTCTGGAAACACCATATATTTT.

This clonotype was counted many times. The gene calls are TRBV7-2 and TRBJ1-2; D might be TRBD1 (5 bases). This CDR3 has 13 amino acids. The V end was cut by 3 bases, the J end by 2 bases, with 7 bases between. CDR1 and CDR2 from the germline V gene are SGHTA and FQGNSA. The CDR3 is CASSFRDNYGYTF. CDR3 DNA sequence: TGTGCCAGCAGCTTTAGGGACAACTATGGCTACACCTTC.

The chain employs TRBV20-1 and TRBJ2-1; no firm D call. The V gene lost 3 bases and the J gene lost 0 bases, with 12 bases spanning the gap. Germline loops: CDR1 DFQATT, CDR2 SNEGSKA (reference sequence). This CDR3 contains 15 residues. The CDR3 region has the DNA TGCAGTGCTAGCCGCTTCGCGGCCTCCTACAATGAGCAGTTCTTC. Translating it yields CSASRFAASYNEQFF.

Only a few counts were recorded for this clonotype. J is TRBJ1-1 and V is TRBV30; 8 bases align to TRBD1. Trimming at V came to 4 bases and at J to 1 base, leaving 5 bases not matched to a gene. From germline, CDR1 is GTSNPN and CDR2 SVGIG (reference sequence). There are 14 residues in the CDR3. CDR3 coding DNA: TGTGCCTGGAATGAAGGACAGGGGAACACTGAAGCTTTCTTT. Protein: CAWNEGQGNTEAFF. Full variable domain (remainder filled in from reference TRBV30 and TRBJ1-1): SQTIHQWPATLVQPVGSPLSLECTVEGTSNPNLYWYRQAAGRGLQLLFYSVGIGQISSEVPQNLSASRPQDRQFILSSKKLLLSDSGFYLCAWNEGQGNTEAFFGQGTRLTVV.

The chain couples TRBV29-1 to TRBJ2-1; D is unresolved. CDR1 SQVTM and CDR2 ANQGSEA come from the germline V gene. CDR3 length equals 12 residues. Between the trimmed V and J ends, which lost 3 bases and 7 bases, there was a span of 10 bases. CDR3 sequence: CSVDGRPNEQFF. CDR3 nucleotide sequence: TGCAGCGTTGACGGCAGACCTAATGAGCAGTTCTTC.

This clonotype was counted only a few times. The V and J genes are TRBV30 and TRBJ1-1, with no clear D. The CDR3 runs to 11 residues. The ends were cut back, 2 bases at V and 7 bases at J, with 8 bases in the middle. Germline V lookup: CDR1 GTSNPN, CDR2 SVGIG (reference sequence). The CDR3, as DNA: TGTGCCTGGAGTTGGGAGGGTGAAGCTTTCTTT. This sequence encodes CAWSWEGEAFF.

This chain links TRBV12-3 or TRBV12-4 with TRBJ2-7; the D call may be TRBD1 or TRBD2 (5 bases each). CDR3 length equals 16 residues. V lost 4 bases to trimming and J lost 3 bases, with 19 bases between them. CDR3 sequence: CASSSPPGTFLYEQYF. CDR3 nucleotides: TGTGCCAGCAGTTCACCGCCCGGGACGTTCCTCTACGAGCAGTACTTC.

This clonotype was seen ten or more times. V and J are TRBV2 and TRBJ2-1; unclear D gene. The CDR3 totals 14 residues. CDR1 is SNHLY and CDR2 is FYNNEI in the germline V gene. V was shortened by 3 bases and J by 6 bases, with 12 bases between the two germline ends. The CDR3 DNA reads as TGTGCCAGCAGTGACCCCACGAGGCTCAATGAGCAGTTCTTC. Amino acids: CASSDPTRLNEQFF.

This chain uses TRBV12-3 or TRBV12-4 with TRBJ1-5; D not resolved. There are 14 residues in the CDR3. The V gene lost 7 bases and the J gene lost 2 bases, with 12 bases spanning the gap. The CDR3 spells CASTFAGGNQPQHF. CDR3 nucleotide sequence: TGTGCCAGCACTTTTGCCGGGGGCAATCAGCCCCAGCATTTT.

The rearrangement links TRBV25-1 to TRBJ2-7; D uncertain. The V end lost 3 bases, the J end lost 3 bases, and 12 bases lay between the germline ends. Germline V CDR1 and CDR2: MGHDK, SYGVNS. This CDR3 contains 14 residues. CDR3 nucleotide sequence: TGTGCCAGCAGTGACATTAGAATCGGCTACGAGCAGTACTTC. It encodes CASSDIRIGYEQYF.

This clonotype showed up just a few times. The chain is built from TRBV20-1 and TRBJ1-2, with D maybe TRBD1 (6 bases). Between the trimmed V and J ends, which lost 7 bases and 2 bases, there was a span of 14 bases. The CDR3 runs to 13 residues. CDR1 and CDR2 (germline): DFQATT, SNEGSKA (reference sequence). CDR3 region: CSVSPDRNYGYTF. Written as DNA, the CDR3 is TGCAGTGTTTCCCCGGACAGAAACTATGGCTACACCTTC.

This clonotype has at least ten counts. The V gene is TRBV6-4, the J gene TRBJ2-3; possibly TRBD1 for D (6 bases). The CDR3 runs to 13 residues. The germline V gene encodes CDR1 MRHNA and CDR2 SNTAGT. Trimming stripped 8 bases from V and 5 bases from J, with 14 bases between. The DNA for the CDR3 is TGTGCCAGCGGAACAGGGAATGTAGATACGCAGTATTTT. Residues: CASGTGNVDTQYF.

This clonotype was seen once. The chain joins TRBV27 to TRBJ2-7; perhaps TRBD2 as D (6 bases). Trimming removed 5 bases from V and 4 bases from J, with 21 bases in between. This CDR3 has 16 residues. Germline CDR1 reads MNHEY; CDR2 reads SMNVEV (reference sequence). CDR3 sequence (DNA): TGTGCCAGCAGTCTATACGGGGGTGGCGCAGGGTACGAGCAGTACTTC. Translation gives CASSLYGGGAGYEQYF.

In this sample, this clonotype turned up a few times. The gene calls are TRBV12-3 or TRBV12-4 and TRBJ1-1; TRBD1 might be the D (6 bases). The ends were cut back, 6 bases at V and 1 base at J, with 15 bases in the middle. The CDR3 length is 15 residues. DNA of the CDR3: TGTGCCAGCAGCCGTTCAACAGGGTCGAACACTGAAGCTTTCTTT. Amino acid sequence: CASSRSTGSNTEAFF.

In its sample, this clonotype was seen a few times. J is TRBJ2-6 and V is TRBV5-4; TRBD1 might be the D (6 bases). V was clipped by 0 bases and J by 0 bases, with 19 bases between them. The CDR3 is 20 amino acids. The germline CDR1 and CDR2 sequences are SGHNT and YYREEE (reference sequence). DNA for the CDR3: TGTGCCAGCAGCTTGGAGGTTCCAGGGGCCCTTATCTCTGGGGCCAACGTCCTGACTTTC. Its protein is CASSLEVPGALISGANVLTF.

This clonotype has a count of ten or more. The chain carries TRBV11-2 and TRBJ1-1, with D unclear. Germline CDR1 reads SGHAT; CDR2 reads FQNNGV. V was clipped by 1 base and J by 0 bases, with 9 bases between them. The CDR3 contains 15 residues. CDR3 in DNA: TGTGCCAGCAGCTTAGTAGGAGGTATGAACACTGAAGCTTTCTTT. It codes for CASSLVGGMNTEAFF.

This clonotype has more than one count but fewer than ten. This chain connects TRBV9 to TRBJ2-5, with 10 bases fitting TRBD2. The CDR3 consists of 18 residues. Germline V gene lookup returns CDR1 SGDLS and CDR2 YYNGEE. V lost 2 bases to trimming and J lost 0 bases; unmatched junction nucleotides: 10. The CDR3 region is CASSVSGGPPLHQETQYF. The DNA for the CDR3 is TGTGCCAGCAGCGTTAGCGGGGGGCCCCCCCTTCACCAAGAGACCCAGTACTTC.

The J gene is TRBJ1-2, the V gene TRBV24-1; D unresolved. CDR1 is KGHDR and CDR2 is SFDVKD in the germline V gene. V lost 4 bases, J lost 7 bases, and 9 bases lay in between. The CDR3 runs to 12 residues. CDR3: CATSDPAGGYTF. The CDR3 DNA reads as TGTGCCACCAGTGACCCAGCGGGTGGCTACACCTTC.

The chain joins TRBV5-1 to TRBJ2-1; 10 bases align to TRBD2. Germline V lookup: CDR1 SGHRS, CDR2 YFSETQ. Losses at the gene ends were 0 bases for V and 3 bases for J; bases not matched to a gene: 6. This CDR3 contains 17 residues. CDR3 loop: CASSLGLAGAYYNEQFF. The CDR3 coding sequence is TGCGCCAGCAGCTTGGGCCTAGCGGGGGCCTACTACAATGAGCAGTTCTTC.

This clonotype was counted between two and nine times. The chain has TRBV2 and TRBJ2-7, with D tentatively TRBD2 (6 bases). The CDR3 is 14 residues long. V was pared by 4 bases and J by 6 bases, with 16 bases between. In germline, CDR1 is SNHLY, CDR2 FYNNEI. The DNA for the CDR3 is TGTGCCAGCAGTGGGGGACTCACTACGGGCGAGCAGTACTTC. Its translation: CASSGGLTTGEQYF.